This T cell receptor (beta chain) derives from a study of shared clonotypes between healthy human individuals. Study-level information: Three CD4 naive, three CD4 memory, two CD8 naive and one CD8 memory plate were used per donor.

Of note for this clone: Antigen specificity is unknown.

Study findings and constraints: Memory subsets had estimated richness that was generally smaller than that of naive subsets.

CD4+ cells were split into CD45RA+ naive and CD45RA-negative memory subsets. Repertoires were generated with immunoSEQ multiplex PCR, while TCRdb's copy carries only in-frame clones and drops some. The sample records a few million clones, more than 80% being singletons. Trimming took 0 bases from V and 0 from J, leaving 22 bases between them. Germline CDR1 and CDR2: MNHEY and SMNVEV (reference sequence). The CDR3 contains 20 residues. The sequence was obtained from a man aged 18-30 years in good health. Sequenced input: naive CD4+ T cells sorted from blood. Subset here: CD45RA+ positively selected. The rearrangement uses TRBV27 and TRBJ2-3; perhaps TRBD2 as D (7 bases). CDR3: CASSLSQPRGGGRSTDTQYF. In DNA form, the CDR3 reads TGTGCCAGCAGTTTATCCCAACCTAGGGGGGGCGGACGGAGCACAGATACGCAGTATTTT.